This note documents a single TCR beta chain sequence. This clonotype was counted many times. Its antigen is currently not known. Base qualities are not at hand, and no much larger clone is one base apart. Every donor was a healthy Caucasian. The researchers also sequenced three unrelated adults who were not twins: a male aged 18 to 30, a male aged 50 to 60, and a female aged 50 to 60. Miltenyi CD45RO+ enrichment and human naive T-cell isolation kits were used to isolate memory (CD45RO+) and naive T cells from PBMC. The library was prepared using 5' RACE. Sequencing took place on an Illumina HiSeq 2000. A universal primer binding site was introduced by template switching, and a unique molecular identifier was present in the final cDNA, enabling accurate counting of TCR cDNA molecules. Specific primers in the conserved constant-segment region were used to synthesize first-strand cDNA for the TCR alpha and beta chains. To control for contamination, each cDNA library was double barcoded with a SMART-Mk sample barcode plus Illumina barcodes. TruSeq adapter sequences and Illumina sample barcodes were added in two successive PCR steps. Sequencing of the TCR alpha and beta cDNA libraries was done on the Illumina HiSeq platform using custom primers. In the source study's methods: Raw reads were processed with MiGEC to extract unique molecular identifiers, and MiXCR was used to determine CDR3 positions. For each individual, recombination models were inferred using an EM algorithm with the repgenHMM and IGoR tools. Shared clonotypes were analyzed with the tcR package in R, and sharing was normalized by the product of cloneset sizes. To study raw recombination without the effects of thymic and clonal selection, out-of-frame nonproductive sequences were analyzed. The public reads were reprocessed in TCRdb via fastp at Q25 and MiXCR, keeping in-frame beta chains. Rows matching on CDR3 protein sequence are summarized as one entry with the most common DNA and genes. These V and J calls rely on TCRdb rather than the paper's analysis. Recorded for this sample are approximately 670,000 distinct CDR3 sequences; less than 7% of them occurred a single time. The leading ten clones occupy under 2% of the sample.

From the cysteine up to the phenylalanine, the CDR3 has a length of 15 residues. The entry retains the CDR3 DNA only, 45 bases that are in frame from base 1. Taken from the germline V gene, the CDR1 and CDR2 loops are SGHRS and YFSETQ. Trimming at the junction amounts to 1 base on V and 1 base on J, and the germline ends lie 9 bases apart. The sample belongs to a study of identical twins (dated by TCRdb to the mid-2010s). For context, the study as a whole: The study deep-sequenced TCR alpha and beta repertoires from monozygotic twins, unrelated adults of various ages and cord blood to test whether fetal clonotypes persist. Replicate twin experiments were performed at different times using different library preparation protocols to rule out contamination. Overall results and qualifications from the work: Out-of-frame TCR alpha sharing in monozygotic twins was systematically underestimated by recombination models, whereas sharing between unrelated individuals was in agreement with the recombination models. Fewer insertions were carried by abundant cord blood beta clonotypes; a weaker similar trend was observed in young adult naive repertoires, while no such trend was observed in memory repertoires. Because the same donors could not be followed over many years, conclusions were based on cross-sectional statistical analysis. Out-of-frame TCR alpha sequences shared between twins showed an excess of low generation-probability sequences compared with coincidental sharing between unrelated individuals. Invariant T cells such as MAIT and iNKT could partly confound zero-insertion analyses, though diverse VJ usage argued against this for most clonotypes. Excess twin sharing in beta out-of-frame sequences was weaker because fewer shared sequences lowered the signal-to-noise ratio.

The rearrangement combines TRBV5-1 with TRBJ1-5; the D gene is not confidently resolved. Sequenced material: naive T cells sorted from blood. The cell subset or site label, as the study defines it: cells isolated with a human naive T-cell isolation kit. This TCR came from a man younger than 35 in good health. CDR3 reads: CASSLMGNSNQPQHF. Read as DNA, the sequence is TGCGCCAGCAGCTTGATGGGGAACAGCAATCAGCCCCAGCATTTT.